These T cell receptor beta chains were read from a single sample in a study of long-term antiretroviral therapy in people with HIV. TCRdb keeps only in-frame clones here, not all; method: immunoSEQ multiplex PCR. Of under 50,000 clones in the sample, about 85% were seen once. Sequencing was performed on unsorted PBMCs, taken 3.1 years after starting antiretroviral therapy. The receptor source for this set is a woman between 50 and 59 years old with HIV. CDR3s include the opening cysteine and the closing phenylalanine or tryptophan. Rows may omit the clone size; those that give it use once, few, many or a size class.

size: .; V: TRBV19; J: TRBJ1-4; CDR3: CATMGRASNEKLFF
size: few; V: TRBV19; J: TRBJ1-5; CDR3: CASSIPLDSYSNQPQHF
size: .; V: TRBV4-3; J: TRBJ1-6; CDR3: CASSQEVTGGYNSPLHF
size: .; V: TRBV7-9; J: TRBJ1-5; CDR3: CASSLDVPSNQPQHF
size: .; V: TRBV5-4; J: TRBJ1-4; CDR3: CASSWEQGRGEKLFF
size: .; V: TRBV30; J: TRBJ2-7; CDR3: CAWSRLAVGGEQYF
size: .; V: TRBV30; J: TRBJ1-5; CDR3: CAWSLRTGRNQPQHF
size: .; V: TRBV7-3; J: TRBJ2-7; CDR3: CASSATTGDWQYF
size: .; V: TRBV2; J: TRBJ1-6; CDR3: CASSSGTDYNSPLHF
size: .; V: TRBV7-9; J: TRBJ1-4; CDR3: CASSFADGRNEKLFF
size: .; V: TRBV30; J: TRBJ2-3; CDR3: CAWGGGLAGGDTQYF
size: few; V: TRBV2; J: TRBJ2-2; CDR3: CASSTLQGSGELFF
size: .; V: TRBV11-2; J: TRBJ2-4; CDR3: CASSTLVGGPLNIQYF
size: .; V: TRBV7-2; J: TRBJ2-4; CDR3: CASSLEGGLAKNIQYF
size: .; V: TRBV7-9; J: TRBJ1-3; CDR3: CASSTGPVGGNTIYF
size: .; V: TRBV2; J: TRBJ2-5; CDR3: CASSEGETQYF
size: .; V: TRBV5-1; J: TRBJ2-1; CDR3: CASSPDGVYRGYYNEQFF
size: .; V: TRBV7-8; J: TRBJ1-4; CDR3: CASSSSDRANEKLFF
size: .; V: TRBV2; J: TRBJ1-2; CDR3: CASSGQGNYGYTF
size: .; V: TRBV18; J: TRBJ1-1; CDR3: CASSRSEGLNTEAFF
size: .; V: TRBV5-4; J: TRBJ1-4; CDR3: CASSLARPGDEKLFF
size: .; V: TRBV5-6; J: TRBJ1-1; CDR3: CASSFGALGSTEAFF
size: .; V: TRBV10-1; J: TRBJ2-3; CDR3: CASSGTSGASTDTQYF
size: .; V: TRBV7-9; J: TRBJ2-1; CDR3: CASSFTAYNEQFF
size: .; V: TRBV2; J: TRBJ1-1; CDR3: CASRNDREGTEAFF
size: once; V: TRBV7-9; J: TRBJ2-1; CDR3: CASSPGGGQTISYNEQFF
size: .; V: TRBV4-2; J: TRBJ1-5; CDR3: CASSQGGDSNQPQHF
size: once; V: TRBV9; J: TRBJ2-1; CDR3: CASSVGTSSNEQFF
size: .; V: TRBV7-3; J: TRBJ1-1; CDR3: CASSLLGIVNTEAFF
size: .; V: TRBV11-3; J: TRBJ2-1; CDR3: CASKRTGDTNEQFF
size: .; V: TRBV7-9; J: TRBJ1-6; CDR3: CASSQGQGWAYNSPLHF
size: .; V: TRBV9; J: TRBJ2-3; CDR3: CASSFATSGDTQYF
size: .; V: TRBV6-5; J: TRBJ1-2; CDR3: CASSYSGQGLGYTF
size: .; V: TRBV10-3; J: TRBJ1-1; CDR3: CAISGEQGGGTEAFF
size: .; V: TRBV6-5; J: TRBJ2-1; CDR3: CASSWAHYNEQFF
size: .; V: TRBV7-8; J: TRBJ2-7; CDR3: CASSPRDRDTYEQYF
size: .; V: TRBV2; J: TRBJ1-1; CDR3: CASSYGTEAFF
size: .; V: TRBV13; J: TRBJ2-1; CDR3: CASSLRGQSSYNEQFF
size: .; V: TRBV7-6; J: TRBJ2-7; CDR3: CASSLAVGGADGHYEQYF
size: .; V: TRBV25-1; J: TRBJ2-7; CDR3: CASSDRTAYEQYF
size: .; V: TRBV6-4; J: TRBJ2-2; CDR3: CASSDSPEAGELFF
size: .; V: TRBV6-5; J: TRBJ2-3; CDR3: CASSYGRLRTDTQYF
size: .; V: TRBV6-5; J: TRBJ1-1; CDR3: CASRGNRNTEAFF
size: .; V: TRBV5-8; J: TRBJ1-1; CDR3: CASSLLSENTEAFF
size: once; V: TRBV15; J: TRBJ1-3; CDR3: CATSREGARNTIYF
size: .; V: TRBV5-6; J: TRBJ2-2; CDR3: CASSTDRASGELFF
size: .; V: TRBV11-2; J: TRBJ1-4; CDR3: CASSSWAGTAEKLFF
size: .; V: TRBV6-4; J: TRBJ2-5; CDR3: CASTCSLGETQYF
size: once; V: TRBV5-1; J: TRBJ1-1; CDR3: CASSLGGWTEAFF
size: .; V: TRBV5-8; J: TRBJ2-2; CDR3: CASSLGGGPGELFF
size: once; V: TRBV18; J: TRBJ1-3; CDR3: CASSETGLLSGNTIYF
size: .; V: TRBV27; J: TRBJ2-2; CDR3: CASSFLGGGLSNTGELFF
size: .; V: TRBV2; J: TRBJ2-7; CDR3: CASGTGGSGQYF
size: .; V: TRBV6-5; J: TRBJ1-5; CDR3: CASRIGNQPQHF